The rows below give T cell receptor beta chains drawn from one sample of a study of CD8 T cells in ankylosing spondylitis. TCRdb processed the 5' RACE reads anew with MiXCR; each CDR3 protein has one entry. The table shows about 160,000 distinct CDR3 sequences, with 44% occurring only once. Sequencing was carried out using synovial fluid, either unsorted or a sorted T cell fraction (not recorded which). These receptors came from a male donor with ankylosing spondylitis. CDR3s include the opening cysteine and the closing phenylalanine or tryptophan. Each record gives: V gene, clone size, J gene, D gene, CDR3 length, CDR3 DNA, CDR3 protein. The D gene is left open where the match is weak. Size values are once, few and many counts, or a class for expanded clones, and some rows have none.

TRBV3-1	-	TRBJ2-1	TRBD2	15	TGTGCCAGCAGCCCCCGAGGGACTAGACACAATGAGCAGTTCTTC	CASSPRGTRHNEQFF
TRBV24-1	few	TRBJ2-1	TRBD2	16	TGTGCCACCAGTGACTGGACTAGCGGGCCCGATAATGAGCAGTTCTTC	CATSDWTSGPDNEQFF
TRBV5-6	-	TRBJ2-5	-	11	TGTGCCAGCAGCTTGTCAAAGACCCAGTACTTC	CASSLSKTQYF
TRBV5-1	-	TRBJ2-7	TRBD1	14	TGCGCCAGCAGCTTGACAGGGGGCGTTTACGAGCAGTACTTC	CASSLTGGVYEQYF
TRBV7-7	-	TRBJ2-1	-	15	TGTGCCAGCAGCTTAGGGACCTTCGAGGTCGGTGAGCAGTTCTTC	CASSLGTFEVGEQFF
TRBV11-1	-	TRBJ2-1	-	18	TGTGCCAGCAGCCAATCTGGAGGGGCTGCCGGCTCCTACAATGAGCAGTTCTTC	CASSQSGGAAGSYNEQFF
TRBV6-6	-	TRBJ2-7	TRBD2	13	TGTGCCAGCCGACTAGCGGGGGAGTACGAGCAGTACTTC	CASRLAGEYEQYF
TRBV11-2	many	TRBJ1-1	-	14	TGTGCCAGCAATTTGGGTGCCCAAGGCGTGGGAGCTTTCTTT	CASNLGAQGVGAFF
TRBV20-1	-	TRBJ2-1	-	14	TGCAGTGCAGGAGGGTGGGGGGCATTCAATGAGCAGTTCTTC	CSAGGWGAFNEQFF
TRBV6-5	few	TRBJ2-1	TRBD2	14	TGTGCCAGCAATTCGGCTAGCGGGGTAAATGAGCAGTTCTTC	CASNSASGVNEQFF
TRBV2	-	TRBJ2-1	TRBD2	17	TGTGCCAGCAGTGAAGGTGGGACTAGCAAGGGCTACAATGAGCAGTTCTTC	CASSEGGTSKGYNEQFF
TRBV18	-	TRBJ1-3	-	15	TGTGCCAGCTCACAGGGACACTTCTCTGGAAACACCATATATTTT	CASSQGHFSGNTIYF
TRBV19	-	TRBJ2-1	-	16	TGTGCCAGTAGTGCTCTCCTATCGGGGGGCCGCGATGAGCAGTTCTTC	CASSALLSGGRDEQFF
TRBV2	-	TRBJ1-2	-	15	TGTGCCAGCAGTGTCGACAGGTATAACCTCTATGGCTACACCTTC	CASSVDRYNLYGYTF
TRBV7-8	few	TRBJ2-3	-	14	TGTGCCAGCAGCTCCTTCCCGTGGGCAGATACGCAGTATTTT	CASSSFPWADTQYF
TRBV4-1	-	TRBJ2-5	TRBD2	17	TGCGCCAGCAGCCAGCCTTGGGGGGGTTCCCCGCAAGAGACCCAGTACTTC	CASSQPWGGSPQETQYF
TRBV13	few	TRBJ1-1	-	12	TGTGCCAGCAGCCCCCGGGCCCTTGAAGCTTTCTTT	CASSPRALEAFF
TRBV30	few	TRBJ2-1	-	15	TGTGCCTGGAGATGGCTAGCAGGGCCGAGCGATGAGCAGTTCTTC	CAWRWLAGPSDEQFF
TRBV6-5	-	TRBJ1-1	TRBD1	16	TGTGCCAGCAGTTACCCCTACCGACAGGGAAACACTGAAGCTTTCTTT	CASSYPYRQGNTEAFF
TRBV11-3	few	TRBJ2-5	-	13	TGTGCCAGCAGCTTAGCAGGGTTGGAGACCCAGTACTTC	CASSLAGLETQYF
TRBV6-5	-	TRBJ1-5	-	16	TGTGCCAGCAGTTATCCCCGAGGGAGGGGGACTCAGCCCCAGCATTTT	CASSYPRGRGTQPQHF
TRBV28	few	TRBJ2-6	TRBD2	18	TGTGCCAGCAGTGTACTAGCGGGAGTACTAACTGGGGCCAACGTCCTGACTTTC	CASSVLAGVLTGANVLTF
TRBV20-1	-	TRBJ2-3	TRBD2	10	TGCAGTGCAACTAGCGGGTGGCAGTATTTT	CSATSGWQYF
TRBV7-6	-	TRBJ2-2	-	16	TGTGCCAGCAGCGCTCGACAGGATAACAGGGCCGGGGAGCTGTTTTTT	CASSARQDNRAGELFF
TRBV2	-	TRBJ1-2	-	16	TGTGCCAGCGAGGGGAGAGTTTGGGGACACTTCTATGGCTACACCTTC	CASEGRVWGHFYGYTF
TRBV7-6	once	TRBJ2-3	-	15	TGTGCCAGCAGCGAGTTTGCGGGGTTCACAGATACGCAGTATTTT	CASSEFAGFTDTQYF
TRBV19	few	TRBJ2-3	-	20	TGTGCCAGTAGTATCTGGGTATGGACAGCCAAAGACTCTAGCACAGATACGCAGTATTTT	CASSIWVWTAKDSSTDTQYF
TRBV4-3	-	TRBJ2-2	-	15	TGCGCCAGCAGCCCAGGAGGAGGCCCGCCCGGGGAGCTGTTTTTT	CASSPGGGPPGELFF
TRBV5-1	-	TRBJ2-1	-	16	TGCGCCAGCAGCTTCCTTAAGCTGGCCCACTACAATGAGCAGTTCTTC	CASSFLKLAHYNEQFF
TRBV15	many	TRBJ2-1	TRBD2	18	TGTGCCACCAGCAGATCCCCCGGGGGGACGTTAACCATCAATGAGCAGTTCTTC	CATSRSPGGTLTINEQFF
TRBV27	-	TRBJ2-3	-	15	TGTGCCAGCAGCCCTTGGACAAGTAGCACAGATACGCAGTATTTT	CASSPWTSSTDTQYF
TRBV4-2	few	TRBJ1-5	-	15	TGTGCCAGCAGCCAAGAAGCGATGGGTTATCAGCCCCAGCATTTT	CASSQEAMGYQPQHF